The following is a T cell receptor beta chain sequence with its context. The data are from a study of cytomegalovirus exposure and HLA in healthy donors. The PCR used 60 Vbeta and 13 Jbeta primers. The repertoire was sequenced with immunoSEQ multiplex PCR; TCRdb's copy has only in-frame clones and lacks some. The sample contains under 250,000 clones, approximately 82% of which appear only once. The CDR3 totals 17 residues. The germline CDR1 and CDR2 sequences are SEHNR and FQNEAQ (reference sequence). The V and J ends lost 5 bases and 8 bases respectively, with 25 bases between them. The sample was PBMCs. This clonotype originated in a man aged 18 to 30 in good health and CMV-seronegative. The V and J genes are TRBV7-9 and TRBJ2-1, with D possibly TRBD2 on 6 matching bases. The DNA for the CDR3 is TGTGCCAGCAGCCCCCTGGTTGGCGGGGAAATCAACGATGAGCAGTTCTTC. It is translated as CASSPLVGGEINDEQFF. Supplemented by reference TRBV7-9 and TRBJ2-1, the full variable domain reads DTGVSQNPRHKITKRGQNVTFRCDPISEHNRLYWYRQTLGQGPEFLTYFQNEAQLEKSRLLSDRFSAERPKGSFSTLEIQRTEQGDSAMYLCASSPLVGGEINDEQFFGPGTRLTVL.